The clone carrying this TCR beta chain was observed many times. The antigen is unknown. TCRdb re-called the 5' RACE reads through MiXCR, storing one row per CDR3 protein. The sample has a few hundred thousand distinct CDR3 sequences, around 20% seen once. The sample comes from a study of identical twins. Overall study findings and caveats: There was an excess of low generation probability in the out-of-frame alpha sequences that twins shared.

This CDR3 has 14 amino acids. In germline, CDR1 is SGHTA, CDR2 FQGNSA. Trimming at V came to 4 bases and at J to 7 bases, leaving 9 bases not matched to a gene. Specimen: naive T cells sorted from blood. This receptor was identified in a man over 45 in good health. The V and J genes are TRBV7-2 and TRBJ2-5; 7 nucleotides match TRBD2. The chain's CDR3 is CASSWDYRPGTQYF. The CDR3 DNA reads as TGTGCCAGCAGCTGGGACTACCGCCCCGGGACCCAGTACTTC.